This TCR beta chain emerged from a study of cytomegalovirus exposure and HLA in healthy donors. Concerning this clone: The antigen remains unidentified.

Study-level results: It was 150 to 200 TCR beta chains that were listed as cytomegalovirus-associated. Rare TCR sequences predominated, though certain public TCRs were found in many donors.

The ends were cut back, 7 bases at V and 7 bases at J, with 13 bases in the middle. Germline V gives CDR1 SQVTM, CDR2 ANQGSEA. This CDR3 contains 12 residues. It was with 60 Vbeta and 13 Jbeta primers that the PCR ran. Original processing notes: A follow-up analysis tallied tens of millions of unique TCR beta chains, roughly 11 million shared. Generated by immunoSEQ multiplex PCR, the TCRdb table keeps only in-frame clones and is missing some. D and trimming come from the DNA, and the V and J calls and clone size come from that table. The data hold about 180,000 clones, with about 72% observed a single time.

The specimen was PBMCs. The sequence was obtained from a human donor in good health. The J gene is TRBJ1-4, the V gene TRBV29-1; a weak D match, TRBD1 (6 bases). The CDR3 here is CSAGDVGEKLFF. CDR3 bases: TGCAGCGCAGGGGATGTGGGTGAAAAACTGTTTTTT.